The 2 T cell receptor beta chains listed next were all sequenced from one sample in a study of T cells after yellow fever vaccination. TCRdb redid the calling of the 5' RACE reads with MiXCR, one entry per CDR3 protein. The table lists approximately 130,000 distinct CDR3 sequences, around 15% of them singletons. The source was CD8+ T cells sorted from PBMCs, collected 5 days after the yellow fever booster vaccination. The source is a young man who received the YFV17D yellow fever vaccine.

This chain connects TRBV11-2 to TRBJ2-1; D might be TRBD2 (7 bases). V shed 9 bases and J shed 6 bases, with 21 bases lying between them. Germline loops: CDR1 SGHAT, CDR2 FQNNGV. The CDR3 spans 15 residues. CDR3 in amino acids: CASSMGGGPPNEQFF. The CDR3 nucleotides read TGTGCCAGTTCGATGGGGGGGGGGCCTCCCAATGAGCAGTTCTTC.

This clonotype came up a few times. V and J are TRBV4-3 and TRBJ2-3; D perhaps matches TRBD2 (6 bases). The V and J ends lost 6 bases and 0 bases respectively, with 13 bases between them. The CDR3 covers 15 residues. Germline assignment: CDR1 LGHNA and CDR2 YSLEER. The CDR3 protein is CASRRDLWSTDTQYF. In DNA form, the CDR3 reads TGCGCCAGCAGGAGGGACTTATGGAGCACAGATACGCAGTATTTT.